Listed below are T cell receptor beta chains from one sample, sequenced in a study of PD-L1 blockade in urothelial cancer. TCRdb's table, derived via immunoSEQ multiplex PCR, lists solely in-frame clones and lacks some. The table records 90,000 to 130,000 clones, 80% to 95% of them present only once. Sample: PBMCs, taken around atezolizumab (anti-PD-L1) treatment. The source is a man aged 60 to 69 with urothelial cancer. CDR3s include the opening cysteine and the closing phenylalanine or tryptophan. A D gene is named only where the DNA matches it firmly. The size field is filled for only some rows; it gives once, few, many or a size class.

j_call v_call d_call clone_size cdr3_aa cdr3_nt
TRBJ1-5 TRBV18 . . CASSLQSSNQPQHF TGTGCCAGCTCCCTACAGTCAAGCAATCAGCCCCAGCATTTT
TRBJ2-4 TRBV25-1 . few CASSETILAKNIQYF TGTGCCAGCAGTGAAACCATACTAGCCAAAAACATTCAGTACTTC
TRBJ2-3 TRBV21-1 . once CASSKFTGEDKKTTDTQYF TGTGCCAGCAGCAAATTTACAGGTGAGGACAAGAAGACCACAGATACGCAGTATTTT
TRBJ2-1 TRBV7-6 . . CASSLAGYSSGDGSYNEQFF TGTGCCAGCAGCTTAGCGGGATATTCGTCGGGAGACGGCTCCTACAATGAGCAGTTCTTC
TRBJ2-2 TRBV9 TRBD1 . CASSVEGQNGELFF TGTGCCAGCAGCGTAGAGGGACAGAACGGGGAGCTGTTTTTT
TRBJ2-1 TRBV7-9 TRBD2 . CASSLNWREVPRNEQFF TGTGCCAGCAGCTTAAACTGGCGGGAGGTCCCCCGGAATGAGCAGTTCTTC
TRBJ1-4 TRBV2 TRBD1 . CASSQQGAGEKLFF TGTGCCAGCAGTCAGCAGGGGGCGGGTGAAAAACTGTTTTTT
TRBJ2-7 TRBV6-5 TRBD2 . CASQTSGLSYEQYF TGTGCCAGCCAGACTAGCGGGCTTTCCTACGAGCAGTACTTC
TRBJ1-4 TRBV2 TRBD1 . CASSGGTGREEKLFF TGTGCCAGCAGTGGAGGGACAGGGAGGGAGGAAAAACTGTTTTTT
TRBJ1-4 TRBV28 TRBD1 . CASISSQGEKLFF TGTGCCAGTATTTCCTCACAGGGGGAAAAACTGTTTTTT
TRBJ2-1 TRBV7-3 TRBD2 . CASSLGTSGEQFF TGTGCCAGCAGCCTGGGGACTAGCGGAGAGCAGTTCTTC
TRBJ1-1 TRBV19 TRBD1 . CASRHRTGGSSIAGTEAFF TGTGCCAGTAGACATAGGACAGGGGGCTCTTCAATCGCGGGCACTGAAGCTTTCTTT
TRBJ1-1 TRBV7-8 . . CASSLSSPGTEAFF TGTGCCAGCAGCTTATCGTCGCCAGGGACTGAAGCTTTCTTT
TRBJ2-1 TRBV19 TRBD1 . CASSLEGTGVLDEQFF TGTGCCAGTAGTCTTGAAGGGACAGGGGTACTCGATGAGCAGTTCTTC
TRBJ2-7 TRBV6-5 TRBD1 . CASSYFYRGTYEQYF TGTGCCAGCAGTTACTTCTACAGGGGGACCTACGAGCAGTACTTC
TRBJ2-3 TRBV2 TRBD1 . CASRTTGATQYF TGTGCCAGCAGAACCACAGGGGCTACGCAGTATTTT
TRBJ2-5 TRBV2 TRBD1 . CASSWTGVETQYF TGTGCCAGCAGCTGGACAGGGGTCGAGACCCAGTACTTC
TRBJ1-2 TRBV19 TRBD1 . CASSIGQDDGYTF TGTGCCAGTAGTATTGGACAGGACGACGGCTACACCTTC
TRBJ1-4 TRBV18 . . CASSPQVATNEKLFF TGTGCCAGCTCACCCCAGGTTGCAACTAATGAAAAACTGTTTTTT
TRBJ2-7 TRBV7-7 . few CASSADIGYEQYF TGTGCTAGCAGCGCGGATATTGGGTACGAGCAGTACTTC
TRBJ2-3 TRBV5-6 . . CASSYGGPVTDTQYF TGTGCCAGCAGCTACGGGGGGCCGGTCACAGATACGCAGTATTTT
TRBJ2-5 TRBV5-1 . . CASSLVSVQETQYF TGCGCCAGCAGCTTGGTGTCAGTCCAAGAGACCCAGTACTTC
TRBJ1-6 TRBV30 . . CAWSRSSYNSPLHF TGTGCCTGGAGTCGGAGCTCCTATAATTCACCCCTCCACTTT
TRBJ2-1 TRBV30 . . CAWSSNEQFF TGTGCCTGGAGTTCGAATGAGCAGTTCTTC
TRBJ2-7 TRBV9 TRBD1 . CASSVGQGAFEQYF TGTGCCAGCAGCGTAGGTCAGGGGGCGTTCGAGCAGTACTTC
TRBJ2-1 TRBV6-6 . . CASSRDGVVNEQFF TGTGCCAGCAGCAGGGATGGGGTTGTGAATGAGCAGTTCTTC
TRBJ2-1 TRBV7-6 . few CASSSLALAHEQFF TGTGCCAGCAGCTCCCTGGCCCTTGCCCATGAGCAGTTCTTC
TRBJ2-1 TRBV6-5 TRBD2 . CASSRKAGGYNEQFF TGTGCCAGCAGTAGAAAAGCGGGGGGGTACAATGAGCAGTTCTTC
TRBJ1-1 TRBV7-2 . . CASSPGRDTEAFF TGTGCCAGCAGCCCGGGTCGGGACACTGAAGCTTTCTTT
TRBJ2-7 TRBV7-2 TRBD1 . CASSLEAGDRGNEQYF TGTGCCAGCAGCTTGGAAGCCGGGGACAGGGGAAACGAGCAGTACTTC
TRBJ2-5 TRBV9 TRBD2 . CASSVLAGPQETQYF TGTGCCAGCAGCGTACTAGCGGGACCTCAGGAGACCCAGTACTTC
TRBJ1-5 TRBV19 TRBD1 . CASSRDRGYQPQHF TGTGCCAGTAGCCGGGACAGGGGGTATCAGCCCCAGCATTTT
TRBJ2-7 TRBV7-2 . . CASSFGQSYEQYF TGTGCCAGCAGCTTCGGACAGTCCTACGAGCAGTACTTC
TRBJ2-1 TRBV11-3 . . CASSKTASSYNEQFF TGTGCCAGCAGCAAGACAGCGAGCTCCTACAATGAGCAGTTCTTC
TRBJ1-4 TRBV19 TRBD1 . CASNPGQGGEKLFF TGTGCCAGTAACCCGGGACAGGGTGGCGAAAAACTGTTTTTT
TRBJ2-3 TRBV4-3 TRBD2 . CASSQEGASGPTDTQYF TGCGCCAGCAGCCAAGAAGGGGCTAGCGGACCCACAGATACGCAGTATTTT
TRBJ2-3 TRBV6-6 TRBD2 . CASSLAGGPTDTQYF TGTGCCAGCAGCCTAGCGGGAGGGCCGACAGATACGCAGTATTTT
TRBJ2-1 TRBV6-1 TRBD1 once CASSDSLDRGYNEQFF TGTGCCAGCAGTGATTCTCTGGACAGGGGCTACAATGAGCAGTTCTTC
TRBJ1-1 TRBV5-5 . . CASSLGRGDTEAFF TGTGCCAGCAGCTTAGGGCGGGGGGACACTGAAGCTTTCTTT
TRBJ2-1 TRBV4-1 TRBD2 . CASSSRAPSYSGGAENEQFF TGCGCCAGCAGCTCTCGAGCCCCCTCTTATAGCGGGGGGGCGGAAAATGAGCAGTTCTTC
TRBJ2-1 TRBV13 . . CASSSLLVQNVLNNEQFF TGTGCCAGCAGCTCCTTACTAGTCCAAAACGTCCTGAACAATGAGCAGTTCTTC
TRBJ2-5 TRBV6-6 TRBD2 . CASSWGSGRQETQYF TGTGCCAGCAGTTGGGGGAGCGGGAGGCAAGAGACCCAGTACTTC
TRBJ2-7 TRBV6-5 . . CASSGTHSYEQYF TGTGCCAGCAGTGGGACACACTCCTACGAGCAGTACTTC
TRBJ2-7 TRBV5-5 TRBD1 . CASSLQTGEYEQYF TGTGCCAGCAGCCTCCAGACAGGGGAGTACGAGCAGTACTTC
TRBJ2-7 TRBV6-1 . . CASSELAGKVGEQYF TGTGCCAGCAGTGAATTGGCAGGGAAGGTGGGTGAGCAGTACTTC
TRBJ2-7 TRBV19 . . CASSFTTASSYEQYF TGTGCCAGTAGCTTCACGACAGCGAGCTCCTACGAGCAGTACTTC
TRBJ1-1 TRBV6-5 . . CASSPPGVTEAFF TGTGCCAGCAGTCCACCAGGGGTTACTGAAGCTTTCTTT
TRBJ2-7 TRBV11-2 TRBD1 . CASSRRQGPYEQYF TGTGCCAGCAGCCGTCGACAGGGACCCTACGAGCAGTACTTC
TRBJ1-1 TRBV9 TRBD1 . CASSATGDTEAFF TGTGCCAGCAGCGCGACAGGGGACACTGAAGCTTTCTTT
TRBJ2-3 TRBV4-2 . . CASSQGSMSSDTQYF TGTGCCAGCAGCCAGGGCAGTATGTCGTCAGATACGCAGTATTTT
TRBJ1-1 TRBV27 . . CASSPPTGNTEAFF TGTGCCAGCAGTCCCCCCACGGGGAACACTGAAGCTTTCTTT
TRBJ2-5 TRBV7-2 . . CASTRTGLLGETQYF TGTGCCAGCACTCGAACGGGACTCCTGGGAGAGACCCAGTACTTC
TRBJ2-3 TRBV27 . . CASSLMTSSTDTQYF TGTGCCAGCAGTTTAATGACATCGAGCACAGATACGCAGTATTTT
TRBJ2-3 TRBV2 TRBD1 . CASRWVPGQGEYTDTQYF TGTGCCAGCAGGTGGGTTCCGGGACAGGGAGAGTACACAGATACGCAGTATTTT
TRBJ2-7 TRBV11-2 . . CASSLVTGPYEQYF TGTGCCAGCAGCTTAGTGACAGGTCCCTACGAGCAGTACTTC
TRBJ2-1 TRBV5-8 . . CASRPKTKAFQDEQFF TGTGCCAGCAGGCCCAAGACTAAGGCCTTCCAGGACGAGCAGTTCTTC
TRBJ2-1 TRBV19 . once CARRSGILPTNEQFF TGTGCCAGGCGATCCGGGATCCTTCCCACCAATGAGCAGTTCTTC